Each of the 10 T cell receptor beta chains below was sequenced from the same sample in a study of cytomegalovirus exposure and HLA in healthy donors. The PCR employed 60 Vbeta primers together with 13 Jbeta primers. Libraries were prepared by immunoSEQ multiplex PCR; TCRdb keeps only in-frame clonotypes and omits some of them. This sample has approximately 54,000 clones, with approximately 81% found just once. The material sequenced was PBMCs. These receptors all come from a woman between 18 and 29 years old in good health and CMV-seronegative.

This sequence joins TRBV30 and TRBJ1-6; 9 bases map to TRBD1. CDR1 and CDR2 from the germline V gene are GTSNPN and SVGIG (reference sequence). The CDR3 is 13 residues long. J gave up 8 bases and V 4 bases, and 3 bases lay outside the gene matches. Written as DNA, the CDR3 is TGTGCCTGGAACCGGGACAGGGATTCACCCCTCCACTTT. Protein: CAWNRDRDSPLHF.

This clone showed up just a few times. V usage is TRBV25-1 and J usage is TRBJ1-6, with D possibly being TRBD1 (5 bases). The length of the CDR3 is 13 residues. Germline V CDR1 and CDR2: MGHDK, SYGVNS. V gave up 7 bases and J gave up 7 bases, with 11 bases separating them. The CDR3 bases are TGTGCCAGCACCGGAGGGGCGAATTCACCCCTCCACTTT. It translates to CASTGGANSPLHF.

The chain joins TRBV5-6 to TRBJ1-2; TRBD1 matches at 9 bases. Germline trimming cut 0 bases from V and 4 bases from J; bases unmatched to any gene: 4. Germline V CDR1 and CDR2: SGHDT, YYEEEE. The CDR3 covers 15 residues. CDR3: CASSLGDRVAYGYTF. The CDR3 region has the DNA TGTGCCAGCAGCTTGGGGGACAGGGTGGCCTATGGCTACACCTTC.

The V and J genes are TRBV9 and TRBJ2-1; 11 bases fit TRBD2. The CDR3 has 15 amino acids. V was clipped by 3 bases and J by 4 bases; unmatched bases: 3. Germline V gene sequence: CDR1 SGDLS, CDR2 YYNGEE. CDR3 nucleotide sequence: TGTGCCAGCAGCGCCACTAGCGGGAGATACAATGAGCAGTTCTTC. Amino acids: CASSATSGRYNEQFF.

This sequence joins TRBV27 and TRBJ1-1; tentative D call: TRBD1 (6 bases). V lost 3 bases and J lost 4, with 18 bases in between. CDR1 is MNHEY and CDR2 is SMNVEV in the germline V gene (reference sequence). The CDR3 length is 16 residues. The CDR3 DNA reads as TGTGCCAGCAGTTTTGATACTGGAGGGGGGGGCACTGAAGCTTTCTTT. This gives the protein CASSFDTGGGGTEAFF.

This clone was detected a few times. V is TRBV28 and J is TRBJ1-1, with a possible D match to TRBD1 (5 bases). CDR1 and CDR2 from the germline V gene are MDHEN and SYDVKM. V was trimmed by 7 bases and J by 3 bases, leaving 15 bases between them. The CDR3 length is 14 residues. CDR3 in DNA: TGTGCCAGCACTCAAATCTCGGGGGACACTGAAGCTTTCTTT. Its translation is CASTQISGDTEAFF.

This chain uses TRBV2 with TRBJ2-1; 7 positions agree with TRBD1. V shed 6 bases, J shed 2 bases, and the junction held 7 bases outside the gene matches. The germline V gene has CDR1 SNHLY and CDR2 FYNNEI. The CDR3 contains 15 residues. This chain's CDR3 is CASRQGSSTYNEQFF. CDR3 DNA sequence: TGTGCCAGCAGACAGGGGAGTAGCACCTACAATGAGCAGTTCTTC.

CDR3 region: CASSEGGSRNEQYF. The CDR3 bases are TGTGCCAGCAGTGAAGGCGGGAGTCGGAACGAGCAGTACTTC. The chain recombines TRBV6-1 with TRBJ2-7; 7 bases match TRBD2. CDR1 MNHNS and CDR2 SASEGT come from the germline V gene. The CDR3 length is 14 residues. With 1 base clipped from V and 5 bases from J, the junction kept 5 bases outside the gene matches.

This chain joins TRBV29-1 and TRBJ1-2; a possible D gene is TRBD1 (5 bases). The V gene lost 2 bases and the J gene lost 4 bases, with 8 bases spanning the gap. Germline-derived CDR1 and CDR2 are SQVTM and ANQGSEA. CDR3 length equals 12 residues. This CDR3 is CSVENRLYGYTF. CDR3 bases: TGCAGCGTTGAAAACAGGCTCTATGGCTACACCTTC.

V is TRBV5-1 and J is TRBJ2-5; 9 nucleotides agree with TRBD2. CDR1 SGHRS and CDR2 YFSETQ come from the germline V gene. The CDR3 loop spans 16 amino acids. V was clipped by 4 bases and J by 0 bases; unmatched bases: 7. The DNA of the CDR3 is TGCGCCAGCAGCGTAGGACTAGCGCTAAACCAAGAGACCCAGTACTTC. This codes for CASSVGLALNQETQYF.